The 15 T cell receptor beta chains in this list originate from one sample, sequenced in a study of CD8 T cells in ankylosing spondylitis. TCRdb called the 5' RACE reads again in MiXCR, with one record for every CDR3 protein. The profile shows 300,000 to 350,000 distinct CDR3 sequences, about 20% of them singletons. The sample was blood, either unsorted or a sorted T cell fraction (not recorded which). Receptors originate from a female donor with ankylosing spondylitis or in good health (not recorded which).

This clonotype was seen a few times. The chain joins TRBV5-1 to TRBJ2-7; D ambiguous. The V gene's germline CDR1 is SGHRS and CDR2 YFSETQ. The V end was cut by 1 base, the J end by 3 bases, with 11 bases between. The CDR3 sequence is 14 residues long. CDR3 nucleotide sequence: TGCGCCAGCAGCTTGACGACCTCCCTCTACGAGCAGTACTTC. It is translated as CASSLTTSLYEQYF.

This clonotype was counted a few times. The genes are TRBV2 and TRBJ2-3; D is ambiguous. This CDR3 is built from 12 residues. The germline V gene encodes CDR1 SNHLY and CDR2 FYNNEI. V was trimmed by 5 bases and J by 6 bases, leaving 9 bases between them. The CDR3 DNA is TGTGCCAGCAGTCCCAATAGGGATACGCAGTATTTT. Residues: CASSPNRDTQYF.

This rearrangement joins TRBV11-2 to TRBJ2-1, with 11 bases lining up with TRBD2. Trimming at V came to 10 bases and at J to 7 bases, leaving 24 bases not matched to a gene. This CDR3 has 19 residues. The germline V gene encodes CDR1 SGHAT and CDR2 FQNNGV. The CDR3 reads CATRTIGTSGTERRNEQFF. The CDR3 DNA is TGTGCCACCAGGACGATCGGGACTAGCGGAACCGAAAGGAGGAATGAGCAGTTCTTC.

This clonotype came up a few times. V is TRBV5-1 and J is TRBJ2-3, with 9 bases identical to TRBD2. Looked up from germline, CDR1 is SGHRS and CDR2 is YFSETQ. The CDR3 spans 17 residues. Trimming removed 5 bases from V and 0 bases from J; junction bases left unmatched: 10. The CDR3 spells CASRAWVAGGSTDTQYF. CDR3 sequence (DNA): TGCGCCAGCAGAGCTTGGGTCGCGGGAGGGAGCACAGATACGCAGTATTTT.

In this sample, this clonotype turned up a few times. V usage is TRBV20-1 and J usage is TRBJ1-2; a weak D match, TRBD1 (6 bases). Germline V lookup: CDR1 DFQATT, CDR2 SNEGSKA (reference sequence). This CDR3 region has 12 residues. Trimming pared 3 bases from V and 5 bases from J, leaving 10 bases between. The CDR3 coding sequence is TGCAGTGCTAGGGACAGCGCGTATGGCTACACCTTC. Translating gives CSARDSAYGYTF.

For the CDR3, the DNA is TGCAGTGCTAGAACCCGACTAGCGGGAAGGGGGAGCTCCTACAATGAGCAGTTCTTC. This translates into CSARTRLAGRGSSYNEQFF. J is TRBJ2-1 and V is TRBV20-1; 11 positions agree with TRBD2. With 2 bases clipped from V and 0 bases from J, the junction kept 12 bases outside the gene matches. The germline gives CDR1 DFQATT, CDR2 SNEGSKA (reference sequence). The CDR3 is 19 amino acids.

The chain couples TRBV25-1 to TRBJ2-1, with 9 bases identical to TRBD1. Germline V CDR1 and CDR2: MGHDK, SYGVNS. Trimming took 4 bases from V and 7 from J; bases not matched to a gene: 5. This CDR3 contains 14 residues. The CDR3 is CASSGDRGANEQFF. The DNA for the CDR3 is TGTGCCAGCAGTGGAGACAGGGGGGCAAATGAGCAGTTCTTC.

The chain has TRBV20-1 and TRBJ2-7, with no clear D. This CDR3 spans 13 amino acids. Germline loops: CDR1 DFQATT, CDR2 SNEGSKA (reference sequence). The ends were cut back, 3 bases at V and 3 bases at J, with 12 bases in the middle. The DNA for the CDR3 is TGCAGTGCTAGTACTTCGACGAGCTACGAGCAGTACTTC. Translation gives CSASTSTSYEQYF.

This clonotype has more than one count but fewer than ten. V is TRBV6-1 and J is TRBJ1-1, with no clear D. CDR1 is MNHNS, CDR2 SASEGT, per germline. Between the trimmed V and J ends, which lost 2 bases and 5 bases, there was a span of 12 bases. This CDR3 is 14 amino acids long. DNA of the CDR3: TGTGCCAGCAGTGAACCAGGCCGAGGGACTGAAGCTTTCTTT. Translating gives CASSEPGRGTEAFF.

The V gene is TRBV29-1, the J gene TRBJ2-1; perhaps TRBD2 as D (7 bases). Germline values: CDR1 SQVTM, CDR2 ANQGSEA. The CDR3 runs 14 residues. With 3 bases removed from V and 5 bases from J, the gap between germline ends came to 14 bases. CDR3 amino acids: CSVDKAGANNEQFF. Here the CDR3 DNA reads TGCAGCGTTGATAAGGCGGGGGCAAACAATGAGCAGTTCTTC.

CDR3: CAWSRDGPREQYF. Written as DNA, the CDR3 is TGTGCCTGGAGTCGGGACGGCCCTCGGGAGCAGTACTTC. V is TRBV30 and J is TRBJ2-7; either TRBD1 or TRBD2 may supply D (5 bases each). Between the trimmed V and J ends, which lost 2 bases and 7 bases, there was a span of 15 bases. Germline-derived CDR1 and CDR2 are GTSNPN and SVGIG (reference sequence). CDR3 length: 13 amino acids.

This sequence joins TRBV12-3 or TRBV12-4 and TRBJ1-1; 9 nucleotides match TRBD1. V was pared by 6 bases and J by 5 bases, with 7 bases of the junction left unmatched. The CDR3 is made up of 14 amino acids. The CDR3 loop reads CASRLQGAQTEAFF. DNA for the CDR3: TGTGCCAGCAGACTACAGGGGGCCCAAACTGAAGCTTTCTTT.

The V call is TRBV7-2, the J call TRBJ1-6, with D possibly TRBD1 on 5 matching bases. CDR3 length: 15 amino acids. The germline CDR1 and CDR2 sequences are SGHTA and FQGNSA. Trimming took 1 base from V and 1 from J, leaving 5 bases between them. The CDR3 region is CASSLEGSYNSPLHF. CDR3 coding DNA: TGTGCCAGCAGCTTAGAGGGGTCCTATAATTCACCCCTCCACTTT.

This clonotype was recorded many times. The chain is built from TRBV13 and TRBJ2-3, with TRBD2 as a possible D gene (6 bases). Trimming took 2 bases from V and 3 from J, leaving 12 bases between them. The CDR3 is 15 residues long. Germline-derived CDR1 and CDR2 are PRHDT and FYEKMQ (reference sequence). CDR3 DNA sequence: TGTGCCAGCAGCTTACGACCTGGAGGGACAGATACGCAGTATTTT. Its protein is CASSLRPGGTDTQYF.

A remark on this clonotype: This sequence may be a read error, since a much larger clone differs from it by one base. The chain couples TRBV7-2 to TRBJ2-3; maybe TRBD2 (5 bases). The CDR3 length is 15 residues. Germline assignment: CDR1 SGHTA and CDR2 FQGNSA. The CDR3 bases are TGTGACAGCAGCCCTAGCCCCCATTACACAGATACGCAGTATTTT. It is translated as CDSSPSPHYTDTQYF.